This TCR beta chain was sequenced for a study of blood T cell repertoires in COVID-19 (TCRdb year 2020). General notes on the study: Collaborator samples came from the United States, Italy and Spain and covered acute and convalescent phases of COVID-19. Where available, HLA class I and class II types were taken from metadata supplied by the sample provider and were not determined by assay-based typing. The prospective study material was composed of cDNA or gDNA derived from T cells, B-cell-depleted T cells, or PBMCs. The samples were drawn from the first 160 participants of the ongoing ImmuneRACE study and from 1,254 subjects provided by 6 global collaborators. The sample metadata nearly always contained a de-identified subject ID, COVID-19 status, age in years and sex. Deeply sampled blood TCRbeta repertoires from subjects exposed to, actively infected with, or recovered from COVID-19 were included in the dataset. The repertoires were released in a freely available public database meant as a resource for research on the immune response to SARS-CoV-2.

On this clone: The antigen it recognizes is unknown. Base qualities are not provided; no much larger clone lies one nucleotide away.

Participants in the prospective study were aged about 18 to 95 years, lived in 20 to 30 United States geographic areas, and enrolled through a virtual design. To assign participants to cohorts, the prospective study relied on clinical history that participants themselves reported in a screening survey and a study questionnaire. In the prospective study, whole blood, serum and a nasopharyngeal or oropharyngeal swab were collected from each participant by mobile phlebotomists. Participants in the prospective study had the option to provide additional blood draws and questionnaires over an approximately 2-month period. Before DNA extraction, blood samples from the prospective study were shipped at room temperature or frozen. There are 15 amino acids in the CDR3, from cysteine to phenylalanine inclusive. Only the CDR3 portion is preserved as DNA: 45 bases, with reading frame beginning at the first base. Here V drops 0 bases and J drops 5 bases, and the junction holds 7 bases not matched to any gene. Per the germline V gene, MNHEY is the CDR1 and SVGAGI is the CDR2.

TCRbeta CDR3 regions were amplified from genomic DNA by means of the immunoSEQ Assay, a bias-controlled multiplex PCR. The paper's data handling went like this. The number of nucleated cells in each sample was estimated from the amplification of reference gene primers within the assay. To quantify the absolute abundance of each unique TCRbeta CDR3 rearrangement, sequence reads were collapsed and filtered. For each sample, productive Simpson clonality was calculated by taking the square root of Simpson's diversity index across productive rearrangements. Sourced from immuneACCESS, this table was stored by TCRdb with only in-frame sequences that have V and J called. A share of the clones is absent; for the studies checked, an unresolved V gene accounts for under half, and the remainder has no known explanation. The DNA gave D and trimming, while V, J and clone size come from that table. In this sample the table shows 210,000 or so clones, around 81% of which occur a single time. 3.5% to 4.5% of the sample is taken by the ten largest.

General conclusions and limits of the study: The amount of clinical and demographic metadata varied by source and participant and was provided uncurated.

The sequence came from a man aged 30 to 45 with acute COVID-19. The receptor chain draws on TRBV6-5 and TRBJ2-7, and TRBD2 matches 7 of the central bases. The sample taken for sequencing was PBMCs or T cells enriched from blood (not recorded which). The nucleotides read TGTGCCAGCAGTTACTCCGCCGGGGGGATCCACGAGCAGTACTTC. It specifies CASSYSAGGIHEQYF.